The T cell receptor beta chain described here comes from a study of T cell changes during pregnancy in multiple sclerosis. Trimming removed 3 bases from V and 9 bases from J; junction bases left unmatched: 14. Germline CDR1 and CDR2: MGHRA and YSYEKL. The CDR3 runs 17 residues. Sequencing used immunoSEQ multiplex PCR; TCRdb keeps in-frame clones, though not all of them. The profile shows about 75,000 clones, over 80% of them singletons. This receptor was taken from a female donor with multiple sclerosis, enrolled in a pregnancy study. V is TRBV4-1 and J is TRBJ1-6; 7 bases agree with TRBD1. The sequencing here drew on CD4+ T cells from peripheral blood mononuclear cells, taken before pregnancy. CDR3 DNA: TGCGCCAGCAGCCATCCCTGGAAGGGGGCAAAAAGTTCACCCCTCCACTTT. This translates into CASSHPWKGAKSSPLHF.